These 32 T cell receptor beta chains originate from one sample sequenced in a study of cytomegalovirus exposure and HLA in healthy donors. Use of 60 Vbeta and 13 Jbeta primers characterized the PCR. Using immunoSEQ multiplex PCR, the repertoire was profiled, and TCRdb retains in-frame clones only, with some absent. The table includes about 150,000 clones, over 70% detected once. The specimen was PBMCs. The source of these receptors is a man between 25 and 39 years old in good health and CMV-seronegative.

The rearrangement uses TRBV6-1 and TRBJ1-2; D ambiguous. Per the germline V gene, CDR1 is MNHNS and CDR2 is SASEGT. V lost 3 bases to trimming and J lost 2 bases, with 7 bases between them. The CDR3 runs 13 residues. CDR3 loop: CASSDGENYGYTF. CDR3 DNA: TGTGCCAGCAGTGACGGAGAGAACTATGGCTACACCTTC.

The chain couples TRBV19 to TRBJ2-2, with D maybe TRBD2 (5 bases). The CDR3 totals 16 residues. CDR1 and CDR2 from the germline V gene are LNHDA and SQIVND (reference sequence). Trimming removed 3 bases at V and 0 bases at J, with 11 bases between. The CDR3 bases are TGTGCCAGTAGTATTTGGACTGTCTCGAACACCGGGGAGCTGTTTTTT. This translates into CASSIWTVSNTGELFF. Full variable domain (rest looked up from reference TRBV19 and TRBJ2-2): DGGITQSPKYLFRKEGQNVTLSCEQNLNHDAMYWYRQDPGQGLRLIYYSQIVNDFQKGDIAEGYSVSREKKESFPLTVTSAQKNPTAFYLCASSIWTVSNTGELFFGEGSRLTVL.

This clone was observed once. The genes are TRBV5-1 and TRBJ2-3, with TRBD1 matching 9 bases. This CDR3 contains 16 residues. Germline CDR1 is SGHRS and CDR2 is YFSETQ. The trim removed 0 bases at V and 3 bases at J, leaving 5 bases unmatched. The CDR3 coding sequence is TGCGCCAGCAGCTTGGGGACAGGGGCCCATACAGATACGCAGTATTTT. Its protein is CASSLGTGAHTDTQYF. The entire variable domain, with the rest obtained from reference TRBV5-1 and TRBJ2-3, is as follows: KAGVTQTPRYLIKTRGQQVTLSCSPISGHRSVSWYQQTPGQGLQFLFEYFSETQRNKGNFPGRFSGRQFSNSRSEMNVSTLELGDSALYLCASSLGTGAHTDTQYFGPGTRLTVL.

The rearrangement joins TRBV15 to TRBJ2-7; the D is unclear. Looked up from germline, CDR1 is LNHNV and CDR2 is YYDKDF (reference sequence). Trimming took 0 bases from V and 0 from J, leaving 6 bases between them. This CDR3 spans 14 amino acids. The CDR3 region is CATSRDQVSYEQYF. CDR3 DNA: TGTGCCACCAGCAGAGATCAGGTCTCCTACGAGCAGTACTTC.

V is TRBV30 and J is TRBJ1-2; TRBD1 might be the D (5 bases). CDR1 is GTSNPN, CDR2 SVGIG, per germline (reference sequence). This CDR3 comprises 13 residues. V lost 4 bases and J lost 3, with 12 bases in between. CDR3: CAWMQGRDYGYTF. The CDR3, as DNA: TGTGCCTGGATGCAGGGTAGGGACTATGGCTACACCTTC. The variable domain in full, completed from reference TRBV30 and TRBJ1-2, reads SQTIHQWPATLVQPVGSPLSLECTVEGTSNPNLYWYRQAAGRGLQLLFYSVGIGQISSEVPQNLSASRPQDRQFILSSKKLLLSDSGFYLCAWMQGRDYGYTFGSGTRLTVV.

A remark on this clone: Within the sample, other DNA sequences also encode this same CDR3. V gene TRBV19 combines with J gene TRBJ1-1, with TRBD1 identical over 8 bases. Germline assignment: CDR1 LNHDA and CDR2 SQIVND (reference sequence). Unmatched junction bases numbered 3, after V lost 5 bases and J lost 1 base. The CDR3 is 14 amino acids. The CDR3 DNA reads TGTGCCAGTAGTCTAGGACAGGGGAACACTGAAGCTTTCTTT. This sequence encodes CASSLGQGNTEAFF.

The CDR3 is CSATSGEQYF. CDR3 sequence (DNA): TGCAGTGCCACGTCGGGGGAGCAGTACTTC. The rearrangement links TRBV20-1 to TRBJ2-7; possibly TRBD2 for D (5 bases). There are 10 residues in the CDR3. Trimming removed 6 bases at V and 7 bases at J, with 10 bases between. Germline V gene sequence: CDR1 DFQATT, CDR2 SNEGSKA (reference sequence).

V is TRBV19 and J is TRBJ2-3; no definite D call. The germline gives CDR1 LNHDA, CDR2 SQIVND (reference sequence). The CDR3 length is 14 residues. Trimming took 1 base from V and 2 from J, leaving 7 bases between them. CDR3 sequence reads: CASSIVSYTDTQYF. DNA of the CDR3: TGTGCCAGTAGTATAGTGAGCTACACAGATACGCAGTATTTT.

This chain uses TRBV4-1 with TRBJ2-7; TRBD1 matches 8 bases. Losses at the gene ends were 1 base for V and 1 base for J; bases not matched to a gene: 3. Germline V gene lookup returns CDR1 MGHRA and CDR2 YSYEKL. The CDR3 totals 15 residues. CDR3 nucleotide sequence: TGCGCCAGCAGCCAAGGACAGGGGTTATCCTACGAGCAGTACTTC. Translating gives CASSQGQGLSYEQYF.

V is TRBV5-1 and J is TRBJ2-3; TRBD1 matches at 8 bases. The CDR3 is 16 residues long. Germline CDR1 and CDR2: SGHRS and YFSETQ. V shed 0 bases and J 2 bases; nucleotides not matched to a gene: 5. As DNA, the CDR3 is TGCGCCAGCAGCTTGGTTAACAGGGGGGACACAGATACGCAGTATTTT. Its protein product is CASSLVNRGDTDTQYF.

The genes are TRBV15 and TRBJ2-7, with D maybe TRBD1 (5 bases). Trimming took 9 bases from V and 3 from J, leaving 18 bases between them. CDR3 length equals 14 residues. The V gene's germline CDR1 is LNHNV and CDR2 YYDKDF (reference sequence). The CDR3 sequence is CATTSPDSFYEQYF. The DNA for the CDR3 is TGTGCCACTACCTCACCTGACAGTTTCTACGAGCAGTACTTC.

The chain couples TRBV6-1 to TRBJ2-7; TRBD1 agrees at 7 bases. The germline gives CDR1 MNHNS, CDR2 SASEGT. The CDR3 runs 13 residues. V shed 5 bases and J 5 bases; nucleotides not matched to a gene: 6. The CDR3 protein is CASSLTGSHEQYF. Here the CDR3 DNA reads TGTGCCAGCAGTCTGACAGGGTCCCACGAGCAGTACTTC.

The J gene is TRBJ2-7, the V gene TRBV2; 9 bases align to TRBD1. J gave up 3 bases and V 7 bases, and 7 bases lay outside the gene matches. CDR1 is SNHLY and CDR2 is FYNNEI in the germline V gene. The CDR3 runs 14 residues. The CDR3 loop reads CASKPGQGYYEQYF. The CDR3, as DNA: TGTGCCAGCAAACCGGGACAGGGTTACTACGAGCAGTACTTC.

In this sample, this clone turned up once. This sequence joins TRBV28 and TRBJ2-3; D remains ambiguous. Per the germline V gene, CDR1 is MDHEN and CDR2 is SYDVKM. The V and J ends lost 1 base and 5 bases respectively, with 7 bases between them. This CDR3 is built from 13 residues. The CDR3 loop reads CASSLSRLDTQYF. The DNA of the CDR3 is TGTGCCAGCAGTTTATCGAGGTTAGATACGCAGTATTTT.

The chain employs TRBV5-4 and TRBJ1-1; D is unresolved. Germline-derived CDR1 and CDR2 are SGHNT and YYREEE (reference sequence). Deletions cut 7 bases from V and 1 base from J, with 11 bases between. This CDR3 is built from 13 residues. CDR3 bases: TGTGCCAGCCACCCTAAATCGAACACTGAAGCTTTCTTT. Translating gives CASHPKSNTEAFF.

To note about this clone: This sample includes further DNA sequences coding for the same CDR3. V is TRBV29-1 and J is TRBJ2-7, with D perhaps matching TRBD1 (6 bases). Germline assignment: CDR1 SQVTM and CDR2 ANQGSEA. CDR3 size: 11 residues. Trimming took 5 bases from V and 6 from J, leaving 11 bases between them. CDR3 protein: CSVRQGFEQYF. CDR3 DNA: TGCAGCGTTCGGCAGGGGTTCGAGCAGTACTTC.

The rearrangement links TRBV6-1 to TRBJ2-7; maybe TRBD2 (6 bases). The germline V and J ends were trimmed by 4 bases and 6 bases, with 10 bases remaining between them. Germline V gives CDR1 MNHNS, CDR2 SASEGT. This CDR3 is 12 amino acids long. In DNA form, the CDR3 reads TGTGCCAGCAGTGTTGGGGGACTCGAGCAGTACTTC. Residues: CASSVGGLEQYF.

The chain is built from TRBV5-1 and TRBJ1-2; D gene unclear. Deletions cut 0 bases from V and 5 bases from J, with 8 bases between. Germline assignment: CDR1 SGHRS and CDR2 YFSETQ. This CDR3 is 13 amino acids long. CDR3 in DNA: TGCGCCAGCAGCTTGGCCCCAGATTATGGCTACACCTTC. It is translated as CASSLAPDYGYTF.

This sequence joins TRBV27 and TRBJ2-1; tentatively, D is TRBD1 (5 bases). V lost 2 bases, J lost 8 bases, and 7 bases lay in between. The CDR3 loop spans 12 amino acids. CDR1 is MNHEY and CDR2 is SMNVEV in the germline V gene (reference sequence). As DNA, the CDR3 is TGTGCCAGCAGTTTACTAGGGGATGAGCAGTTCTTC. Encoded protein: CASSLLGDEQFF.

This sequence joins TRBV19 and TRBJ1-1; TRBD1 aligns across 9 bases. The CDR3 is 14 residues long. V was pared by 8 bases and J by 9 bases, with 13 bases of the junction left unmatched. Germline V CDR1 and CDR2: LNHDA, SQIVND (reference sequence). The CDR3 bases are TGTGCCAGTGGATCGACAGGGGGGAGGGAGCAAGCTTTCTTT. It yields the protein CASGSTGGREQAFF.

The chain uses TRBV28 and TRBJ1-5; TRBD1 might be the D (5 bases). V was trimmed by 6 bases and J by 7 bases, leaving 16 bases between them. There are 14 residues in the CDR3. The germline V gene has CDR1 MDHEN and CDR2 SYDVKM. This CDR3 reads CASRLLGVLQPQHF. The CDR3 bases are TGTGCCAGCAGACTTTTAGGGGTTCTACAGCCCCAGCATTTT.

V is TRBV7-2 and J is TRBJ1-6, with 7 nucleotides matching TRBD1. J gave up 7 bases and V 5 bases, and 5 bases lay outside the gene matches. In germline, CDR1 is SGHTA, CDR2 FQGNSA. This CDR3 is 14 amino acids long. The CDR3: CASSTRQGNSPLHF. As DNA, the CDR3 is TGTGCCAGCAGCACCCGACAGGGAAATTCACCCCTCCACTTT.

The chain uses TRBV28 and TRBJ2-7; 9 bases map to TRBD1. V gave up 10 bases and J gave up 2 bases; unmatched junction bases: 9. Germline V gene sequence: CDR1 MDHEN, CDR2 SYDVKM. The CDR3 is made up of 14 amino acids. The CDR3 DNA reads TGTGCCACGCTTTGGACAGGGGAAGCCTACGAGCAGTACTTC. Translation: CATLWTGEAYEQYF.

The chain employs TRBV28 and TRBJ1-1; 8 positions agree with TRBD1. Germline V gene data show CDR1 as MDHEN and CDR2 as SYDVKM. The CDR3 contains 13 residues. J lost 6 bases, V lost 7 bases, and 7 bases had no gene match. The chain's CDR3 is CASNRGSRAEAFF. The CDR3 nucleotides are TGTGCCAGCAACAGGGGGAGCCGAGCTGAAGCTTTCTTT.

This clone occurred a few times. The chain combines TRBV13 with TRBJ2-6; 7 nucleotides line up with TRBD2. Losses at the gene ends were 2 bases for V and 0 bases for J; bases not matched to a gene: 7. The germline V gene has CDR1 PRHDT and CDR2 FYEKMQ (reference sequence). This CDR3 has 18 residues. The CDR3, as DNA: TGTGCCAGCAGCTTATGGGGGGACTATAGCTCTGGGGCCAACGTCCTGACTTTC. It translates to CASSLWGDYSSGANVLTF.

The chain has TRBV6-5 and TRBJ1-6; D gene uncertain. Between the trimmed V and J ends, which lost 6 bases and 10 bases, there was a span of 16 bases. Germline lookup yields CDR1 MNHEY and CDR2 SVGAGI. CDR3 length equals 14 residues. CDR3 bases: TGTGCCAGCAGGAGGGAGGGATGGATCTCACCCCTCCACTTT. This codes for CASRREGWISPLHF.

The CDR3 nucleotides read TGTGCCAGCAGTACAGGGGGCAATGAGCAGTTCTTC. This sequence encodes CASSTGGNEQFF. The chain is built from TRBV27 and TRBJ2-1; 8 bases agree with TRBD1. Germline CDR1 is MNHEY and CDR2 is SMNVEV (reference sequence). With V trimmed by 5 bases and J by 6 bases, 0 bases remained unmatched. The CDR3 runs 12 residues.

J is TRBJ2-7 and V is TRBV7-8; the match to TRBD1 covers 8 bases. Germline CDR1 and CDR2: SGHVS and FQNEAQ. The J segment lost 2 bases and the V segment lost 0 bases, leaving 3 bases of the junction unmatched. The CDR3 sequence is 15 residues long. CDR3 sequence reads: CASSLAGQEAYEQYF. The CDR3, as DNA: TGTGCCAGCAGCTTAGCGGGACAGGAAGCCTACGAGCAGTACTTC.

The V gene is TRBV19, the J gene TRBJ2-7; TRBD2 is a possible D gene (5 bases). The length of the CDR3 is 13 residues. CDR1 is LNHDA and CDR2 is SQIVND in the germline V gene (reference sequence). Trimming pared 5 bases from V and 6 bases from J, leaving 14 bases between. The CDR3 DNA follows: TGTGCCAGTAGTCTGAGGTCGGAGGTCGAGCAGTACTTC. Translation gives CASSLRSEVEQYF.

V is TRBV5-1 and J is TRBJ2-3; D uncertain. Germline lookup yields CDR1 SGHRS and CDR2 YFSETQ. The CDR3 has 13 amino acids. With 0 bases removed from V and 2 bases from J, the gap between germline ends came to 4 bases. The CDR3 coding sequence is TGCGCCAGCAGCTTGGTAGTCACAGATACGCAGTATTTT. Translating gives CASSLVVTDTQYF.

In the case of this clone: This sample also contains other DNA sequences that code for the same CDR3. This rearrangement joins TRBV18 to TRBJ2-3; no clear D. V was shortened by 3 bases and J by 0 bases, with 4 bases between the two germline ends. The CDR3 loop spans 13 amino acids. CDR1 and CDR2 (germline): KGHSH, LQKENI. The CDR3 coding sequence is TGTGCCAGCTCACCCTCTAGCACAGATACGCAGTATTTT. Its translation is CASSPSSTDTQYF.

In DNA form, the CDR3 reads TGTGCCAGCAGTGAAGGGGTAGCTCGGTATGAGCAGTTCTTC. Residues: CASSEGVARYEQFF. This sequence joins TRBV6-1 and TRBJ2-1; D unresolved. CDR3 length equals 14 residues. V was trimmed by 1 base and J by 8 bases, leaving 12 bases between them. Germline V lookup: CDR1 MNHNS, CDR2 SASEGT.